This T cell receptor (beta chain) derives from a study of blood T cell repertoires in COVID-19. Study context: Samples representing acute and convalescent COVID-19 were sourced from the United States, Italy and Spain. PBMCs, B-cell-depleted T cells, or T cells were the source of the cDNA or gDNA that made up the material.

As handled by the study authors: Researchers report that nucleated cell counts were estimated from reference gene primer amplification. Profiling relied on immunoSEQ multiplex PCR, and the TCRdb table lists in-frame clones only, not all of them. The DNA was the basis for D and trimming; V, J and clone size are from that table. In the table there are a few hundred thousand clones, approximately 84% of which are singletons. The CDR3 is 16 residues long. The germline gives CDR1 MGHRA, CDR2 YSYEKL. V dropped 3 bases and J dropped 7; count of bases not matched to a gene: 9. This clone was counted once. The sequenced sample consisted of peripheral blood. This chain connects TRBV4-1 to TRBJ1-6; TRBD1 aligns across 7 bases. The sequence was obtained from a woman aged 25 to 39 who had recovered from COVID-19. CDR3: CASSQYPGTANSPLHF. As DNA, the CDR3 is TGCGCCAGCAGCCAGTACCCCGGGACAGCCAATTCACCCCTCCACTTT.